This section outlines one T cell receptor beta chain sequence together with its context. Its antigen remains unidentified. The data stem from a study of CD4+ T cells in melanoma. Regarding the study as a whole: In melanoma, neoantigen-specific CD4+ T cells reportedly differed in differentiation state.

The CDR3 has 14 residues. V was cut by 3 bases and J by 8 bases, with 16 bases left in between. Germline V gives CDR1 SEHNR, CDR2 FQNEAQ (reference sequence). TCRdb's copy holds only in-frame clones and misses some; the assay was immunoSEQ multiplex PCR. The profile shows under 7,000 clones, 65% to 70% of them singletons. Material: cells from a culture (not recorded whether cultured in vitro). The rearrangement joins TRBV7-9 to TRBJ1-2, with unresolved D. This clonotype was sampled from a human donor with melanoma. CDR3 in amino acids: CASSFGERSWGYTF. CDR3 sequence (DNA): TGTGCCAGCAGCTTCGGGGAACGTTCGTGGGGCTACACCTTC.